The rows below give T cell receptor beta chains drawn from one sample of a study of T cells in narcolepsy. Clones were sequenced by immunoSEQ multiplex PCR, and TCRdb holds only the in-frame ones, with some missing. This table has around 32,000 clones, 80% to 85% appearing once. Specimen: CD45RA- memory CD4+ T cells from PBMCs. These TCRs come from a human donor with narcolepsy. Each CDR3 is given with its conserved first and last residue. Each record gives: J gene, D gene, V gene, clone size, CDR3 length, CDR3 protein, CDR3 DNA. D genes are given only for firm matches. Only some rows state a clone size, as once, few, many or a class for expanded clones.

TRBJ1-1 . TRBV5-1 few 15 CASSLVEPRYTEAFF TGCGCCAGCAGCTTGGTAGAGCCTAGGTACACTGAAGCTTTCTTT
TRBJ1-1 TRBD1 TRBV4-1 . 15 CASSQRIGTESEAFF TGCGCCAGCAGCCAGAGAATAGGGACAGAGTCTGAAGCTTTCTTT
TRBJ2-2 TRBD1 TRBV10-3 . 13 CALGGADTGELFF TGTGCCCTAGGGGGCGCTGACACCGGGGAGCTGTTTTTT
TRBJ1-1 TRBD1 TRBV27 few 14 CASSRTGRDTEAFF TGTGCCAGCTCCCGGACAGGGCGGGACACTGAAGCTTTCTTT
TRBJ1-1 . TRBV10-3 . 12 CAISLVVGEAFF TGTGCCATCAGCCTAGTGGTTGGAGAAGCTTTCTTT
TRBJ1-4 . TRBV7-8 . 17 CASSLVLRRRPNEKLFF TGTGCCAGCAGCTTAGTTCTCCGACGGCGACCTAATGAAAAACTGTTTTTT
TRBJ1-3 . TRBV7-9 medium-sized 16 CASSFANTNSGNTIYF TGTGCCAGCAGCTTTGCAAACACTAACTCTGGAAACACCATATATTTT
TRBJ2-7 TRBD1 TRBV11-2 . 15 CASSPQGTRQGEQYF TGTGCCAGCAGCCCCCAGGGAACCAGACAGGGCGAGCAGTACTTC
TRBJ2-1 TRBD2 TRBV27 few 15 CASSSRRGADNEQFF TGTGCCAGCAGTTCTCGGCGGGGGGCTGACAATGAGCAGTTCTTC
TRBJ1-1 . TRBV2 few 13 CASSGETNTEAFF TGTGCCAGCAGTGGGGAGACGAACACTGAAGCTTTCTTT
TRBJ1-1 . TRBV6-5 . 13 CASSYSADTEAFF TGTGCCAGCAGTTACTCCGCTGACACTGAAGCTTTCTTT
TRBJ2-3 TRBD2 TRBV9 . 15 CASSVGSGRSDTQYF TGTGCCAGCAGCGTAGGGAGCGGGAGATCAGATACGCAGTATTTT
TRBJ2-3 . TRBV30 . 14 CAWSGFPRPDTQYF TGTGCCTGGAGTGGTTTTCCTCGGCCAGATACGCAGTATTTT
TRBJ1-3 TRBD1 TRBV6-1 . 15 CASSINRGSGNTIYF TGTGCCAGCAGTATAAACAGGGGATCTGGAAACACCATATATTTT
TRBJ2-2 . TRBV7-9 . 15 CASSKETGAAMDLFF TGTGCCAGCAGCAAAGAGACAGGAGCCGCAATGGACCTGTTTTTT
TRBJ2-1 TRBD2 TRBV14 . 15 CASSRTSGNDNEQFF TGTGCCAGCAGCCGTACTAGCGGGAATGACAATGAGCAGTTCTTC
TRBJ2-5 TRBD1 TRBV5-5 . 15 CASSSMPGTGETQYF TGTGCCAGCAGCTCCATGCCCGGGACAGGGGAGACCCAGTACTTC
TRBJ2-5 TRBD1 TRBV7-6 . 16 CASSSHGTGDRETQYF TGTGCCAGCAGCTCACACGGGACAGGGGATCGAGAGACCCAGTACTTC
TRBJ1-2 . TRBV5-6 . 15 CASSFRDRPNYGYTF TGTGCCAGCAGCTTTAGAGACAGACCAAACTATGGCTACACCTTC
TRBJ2-7 . TRBV7-3 . 14 CASSLGPTSYEQYF TGTGCCAGCAGCTTGGGTCCAACCTCCTACGAGCAGTACTTC
TRBJ2-7 . TRBV10-2 . 15 CATNPQASAPYEQYF TGCGCCACTAATCCACAGGCCTCGGCCCCATACGAGCAGTACTTC
TRBJ2-1 . TRBV27 . 14 CASSVPGATDEQFF TGTGCCAGCAGTGTCCCCGGGGCTACCGATGAGCAGTTCTTC
TRBJ1-1 . TRBV5-1 . 16 CASSLTPDRTATEAFF TGCGCCAGCAGCTTGACCCCTGATAGGACAGCCACTGAAGCTTTCTTT
TRBJ2-5 . TRBV19 . 16 CASSLQFSDGEETQYF TGTGCCAGTAGCCTTCAATTTTCGGACGGAGAAGAGACCCAGTACTTC
TRBJ2-3 . TRBV11-1 . 15 CASSLAFRVSDTQYF TGTGCCAGCAGCTTAGCGTTCAGGGTCTCAGATACGCAGTATTTT
TRBJ1-1 . TRBV5-5 . 15 CASSLEGQGSTEAFF TGTGCCAGCAGCTTGGAAGGCCAGGGGAGCACTGAAGCTTTCTTT
TRBJ2-1 . TRBV29-1 . 17 CSVEGNRRGGTYNEQFF TGCAGCGTTGAAGGAAACAGAAGAGGCGGTACCTACAATGAGCAGTTCTTC
TRBJ2-3 TRBD2 TRBV7-2 few 15 CASSLVGTSGGLQYF TGTGCCAGCAGCTTGGTCGGGACTAGCGGGGGATTACAGTATTTT
TRBJ2-5 TRBD2 TRBV29-1 . 15 CSVGTGGGYQETQYF TGCAGCGTTGGCACGGGAGGCGGGTACCAAGAGACCCAGTACTTC
TRBJ2-1 TRBD1 TRBV6-1 . 13 CASSADRVNEQFF TGTGCCAGCAGTGCGGACAGGGTTAATGAGCAGTTCTTC
TRBJ2-1 . TRBV5-4 . 14 CASSLGGAYNEQFF TGTGCCAGCAGCTTGGGCGGTGCCTACAATGAGCAGTTCTTC
TRBJ2-1 TRBD2 TRBV20-1 . 11 CSAGLVSEQFF TGCAGTGCGGGACTAGTAAGTGAGCAGTTCTTC
TRBJ2-7 TRBD2 TRBV5-1 few 16 CASTRTSGRSSYEQYF TGCGCCAGCACCCGCACTAGCGGGAGGAGCTCCTACGAGCAGTACTTC
TRBJ2-7 . TRBV6-5 . 14 CATDPGQHSYEQYF TGTGCCACTGACCCCGGACAGCACTCCTACGAGCAGTACTTC
TRBJ2-2 . TRBV7-2 . 15 CASSQGVRETGELFF TGTGCCAGCAGCCAAGGGGTTCGGGAAACCGGGGAGCTGTTTTTT
TRBJ1-4 . TRBV9 . 14 CASSVASTNEKLFF TGTGCCAGCAGCGTGGCGTCCACTAATGAAAAACTGTTTTTT
TRBJ2-5 . TRBV30 . 11 CAWRSRETQYF TGTGCCTGGAGGTCCAGAGAGACCCAGTACTTC
TRBJ2-1 TRBD2 TRBV29-1 . 14 CSGASGSSLNEQFF TGCAGCGGGGCGAGCGGGAGTTCTCTCAATGAGCAGTTCTTC
TRBJ1-6 . TRBV10-3 once 14 CAISLVGEDSPLHF TGTGCCATCAGCCTTGTGGGTGAGGATTCACCCCTCCACTTT
TRBJ2-7 TRBD2 TRBV10-3 once 16 CAISALGERGASEQYF TGTGCCATCAGTGCTCTAGGGGAGCGGGGGGCGAGCGAGCAGTACTTC
TRBJ1-2 . TRBV19 . 13 CASSIESYYGYTF TGTGCCAGTAGTATAGAATCCTACTATGGCTACACCTTC
TRBJ2-7 TRBD2 TRBV7-9 . 18 CASSLAASGSLGVDEQYF TGTGCCAGCAGCTTAGCTGCTAGCGGGAGTCTTGGAGTAGACGAGCAGTACTTC
TRBJ2-2 TRBD1 TRBV6-6 . 15 CASSSTGGRTGELFF TGTGCCAGCAGTTCTACAGGGGGGCGCACCGGGGAGCTGTTTTTT
TRBJ2-3 . TRBV14 few 17 CASSQDVSPGYTDTQYF TGTGCCAGCAGCCAAGATGTCTCGCCGGGGTACACAGATACGCAGTATTTT
TRBJ2-4 . TRBV19 once 15 CASNSPGRAKNIQYF TGTGCCAGCAACTCGCCTGGACGGGCCAAAAACATTCAGTACTTC